This TCR beta chain was captured in a study of blood T cell repertoires in COVID-19 (dated by TCRdb to the early 2020s). At the level of the whole study: Samples from collaborators originated in the United States, Italy and Spain and spanned both the acute and convalescent phases of COVID-19. The prospective study material was composed of cDNA or gDNA derived from T cells, B-cell-depleted T cells, or PBMCs. The dataset comprised deeply sampled blood TCRbeta repertoires from subjects exposed to, actively infected with, or recovered from COVID-19. The sample metadata nearly always contained a de-identified subject ID, COVID-19 status, age in years and sex. Where HLA class I and class II types were available, the types were taken from metadata supplied by the sample provider, not from assay-based typing. A freely available public database, intended as a resource for researchers studying the immune response to SARS-CoV-2, is where the repertoires were released. The samples were drawn from two sources: the first 160 participants of the ongoing ImmuneRACE study, and fewer than 1,500 subjects contributed by 6 global collaborators.

V is cut back by 8 bases and J by 5 bases, with 9 bases in the junction unmatched. The CDR3 sequence holds 14 residues, the cysteine and phenylalanine included. The only DNA kept is the CDR3, 42 bases in frame from the first base. CDR1 SGHTA and CDR2 FQGNSA are derived from the germline V gene. This clone was seen a single time. Which antigen it targets is not known. The input lacks base qualities; no much larger clone sits a single base away. TCRbeta CDR3 regions were amplified from genomic DNA using the immunoSEQ Assay, a bias-controlled multiplex PCR. Regarding the original processing steps: Within the assay, amplification of reference gene primers was used to estimate how many nucleated cells each sample contained. To quantify the absolute abundance of each unique TCRbeta CDR3 rearrangement, sequence reads were collapsed and filtered. For each sample, productive Simpson clonality was calculated by taking the square root of Simpson's diversity index across productive rearrangements. Entries here come from immuneACCESS through TCRdb and include only in-frame sequences with V and J called. Some clones fail to appear in such tables; in the studies checked, an unresolved V gene covers under half of the shortfall, and the cause of the remainder is unknown. The V and J calls and clone size are taken from that table; D and trimming were inferred from the DNA. This sample is represented by tens of thousands of clones; around 80% of them were singletons. In total, the top ten clones hold 18% of the sample.

Collaborating institutions collected whole blood in K2EDTA tubes following their own protocols. For TCRbeta analysis, collaborators shipped samples as frozen whole blood, isolated PBMCs, or DNA extracted from either of those sample types. The paper's findings and limits, for the study overall: The quantity of clinical and demographic metadata differed by source and by participant and was supplied without curation.

Sequencing was performed on peripheral blood. This clonotype was sampled from an older woman with acute or convalescent COVID-19. The rearrangement joined TRBV7-2 to TRBJ2-5, and 9 junction bases match TRBD2. The CDR3 protein: CASGLSGGRETQYF. The DNA sequence is TGTGCCAGCGGTCTCAGCGGGGGGCGGGAGACCCAGTACTTC.